This T cell receptor beta chain was identified in a study of cytomegalovirus exposure and HLA in healthy donors. The PCR was carried out with 60 Vbeta primers and 13 Jbeta primers. Method: immunoSEQ multiplex PCR; TCRdb's copy keeps in-frame clones and lacks some. Found here are 100,000 to 150,000 clones, roughly three quarters of them singletons; the top ten hold approximately 1.6%. Every donor was a healthy person donating bone marrow. This CDR3 contains 15 residues. The germline gives CDR1 SQVTM, CDR2 ANQGSEA. The V and J ends lost 7 bases and 3 bases, in that order; junction bases with no gene match: 10.

V and J are TRBV29-1 and TRBJ2-2; 8 bases fit TRBD1. This TCR derives from a woman aged 18-29 years in good health and CMV-seronegative. The specimen was PBMCs. CDR3 amino acids: CSATTRDRYTGELFF. The CDR3 DNA sequence: TGCAGCGCTACAACCCGGGACAGGTACACCGGGGAGCTGTTTTTT.